This T cell receptor (beta chain) is drawn from a study of cytomegalovirus exposure and HLA in healthy donors (dated by TCRdb to 2017 to 2019). For the wider study: According to an earlier analysis of a few hundred of the donors, about 179 million T cells yielded over 90 million unique TCR beta sequences and roughly 280 Gb of sequence data. An early release covering 550 to 650 HLA-typed donors comprised approximately 300 gigabases of sequencing data and roughly 86 million unique TCR sequences. Of the 398 genotyped donors, 81% fell in the genetic ancestry cluster associated with self-reported Caucasian donors. The aim of the study was to test whether cataloging public T cell receptors could identify signatures of past pathogen exposure. Using immunosequencing, the study profiled T cell repertoires from 666 subjects and related those repertoires to cytomegalovirus serostatus. Besides the first cohort of under 700 subjects, a separate validation cohort made up of 120 different subjects was used. To predict cytomegalovirus infection status, the study brought together high-throughput TCR immunosequencing, statistical association of individual TCRs with disease status, and machine learning. To study patterns of TCR occurrence, a later analysis re-analyzed previously published TCR beta repertoires from around 700 donors and added high-resolution HLA genotyping. Rather than using new phenotypic data, the later analysis identified candidate immune exposures from TCR beta sequences and from how often those sequences occurred across donors. In an earlier analysis of 500 to 650 of the donors, high-throughput TCR beta sequencing was used to judge whether each TCR beta V gene segment behaved as functional or pseudogenic. Donor age, sex, ethnicity and CMV serostatus were compiled alongside the repertoire data. In a later genetic analysis, genome-wide SNP genotypes for about 65% of the roughly 700 donors were used, and that subset was treated as a discovery cohort. All discovery cohort repertoires had been generated on a single sequencing platform. Class I and class II HLA loci were covered by the typing at four-digit resolution. Typing coverage varied by locus: about 620-640 donors for A, B, C, DRB1 and DQB1; under 550 for DQA1; over 600 for DPA1; more than 450 for DPB1. Five DR-DQ haplotypes were handled as single units for association and clustering because linkage in the cohort was strong. On average, about 200,000 unique TCR beta nucleotide sequences were sequenced per donor among about 400 genotyped donors of the cohort, with 15% to 20% of those sequences being non-productive.

Its CDR3 holds 16 amino acids, cysteine through phenylalanine. Of the read, only the CDR3 DNA is kept; its 48 bases are in frame from base 1. V sheds 1 base and J sheds 1 base, leaving 11 bases between their ends. The CDR1 and CDR2 encoded by the germline V gene are MNHNS and SASEGT. The cohort comprised fewer than 700 healthy bone marrow donors. At the time of sampling, all cohort members were nominally healthy, though unrecorded immune exposures were likely present. The donor was CMV seronegative and belonged to the group of over 350 seronegative cohort members. Each donor provided a peripheral blood sample, and peripheral blood mononuclear cells were used for TCR beta sequencing. Genomic DNA was extracted from the blood cell samples with the Qiagen DNeasy Blood Extraction Kit. The research as a whole found: According to a later analysis, most CMV-associated TCR beta chains appeared to be HLA-restricted, and the HLA associations seemed to be driven largely by CMV exposure. In the study, 150 to 200 TCR beta chains were listed as associated with cytomegalovirus. Correlated functional status among segregating V segments might reflect linkage disequilibrium, but an unknown experimental factor could not be ruled out. An earlier analysis of some 560 of the donors showed that most TCR beta V segments appeared in productive rearrangements either about 87% or about 30% of the time, which broadly matched IMGT annotations. According to a later genetic analysis, donors in an Asian-associated ancestry cluster had fewer N-insertions in productive TCRs than the roughly 700-donor mean. In a later analysis, HLA-associated TCR beta chains showed more clonal expansion and lower generation probabilities than non-associated chains that were equally common. A further reported finding was that TCR beta sequences accurately predicted the HLA-A and HLA-B alleles for most subjects in the first cohort. When HLA alleles, especially DR and DQ, strongly co-occurred, attributing TCR associations to individual alleles was difficult. Because the 87-base-pair reads could not distinguish some IMGT-functional V segments, including TRBV6-2 and TRBV6-3, those segments were excluded. According to a later analysis, TCR association rates differed among HLA loci, with DRB1 alleles showing the most associated TCRs and HLA-C alleles showing the fewest. Sequencing depth was assumed to be roughly uniform across donors in the presence/absence analyses, though that assumption may not hold. The authors suggested that the approach could potentially be extended to other disease states and immunological phenotypes. The earlier analysis of fewer than 750 of the donors excluded some 16 rarely observed V segments, including chromosome 9 orphons, because counts were too low. A cluster of highly shared sequence variants was judged likely to be a technical artifact of the sequencing pipeline. According to a later analysis, parvovirus B19, influenza, CMV and Epstein-Barr virus appeared linked to several top co-occurrence clusters. In a later genetic analysis, a missense DCLRE1C variant was associated with V-gene and J-gene trimming of TCR beta chains, and the association was replicated in an independent cohort. Specific HLA alleles were associated with 15,000 to 20,000 TCR beta sequences at a false discovery rate of 0.05 in a later analysis. Across donors, most TCR sequences were observed very rarely, whereas some public TCRs were present in many individuals. Because HLA typing was missing for some donors at each locus, association tests included only the typed subset. Only TCR beta chains were sequenced in this cohort, and the absence of alpha or paired-chain data limited detectable features. Three of the identified cytomegalovirus-associated TCR beta chains were confirmed in vitro to be specific for cytomegalovirus antigens. The classifier was reported to diagnose cytomegalovirus status with high specificity and sensitivity in both the original cohort and the validation cohort. Immune exposure information for the cohort was limited to CMV serostatus.

Receptor amplification or capture employed the immunoSEQ multiplex PCR assay. For the multiplex PCR, a mixture combining 60 forward primers for TCR Vbeta segments and 13 reverse primers for TCR Jbeta segments was used. A multiplex PCR assay on genomic DNA amplified the CDR3 region of rearranged TCR beta genes. On the Illumina HiSeq System, the amplified TCR beta libraries were sequenced as 87-base-pair reads. From the authors' description of their analysis: In a later analysis, 77 million or so unique TCR beta chains were counted across the roughly 610 repertoires, and roughly 10 million of these chains were shared by at least two donors. Raw reads were error-corrected and collapsed into unique sequences with a nearest-neighbor algorithm that merged closely related sequences to remove PCR and sequencing errors. V, D and J gene segments were assigned by aligning CDR3 sequences to IMGT reference sequences. For a sequence to be retained, a match of at least six nucleotides to both a V gene segment and a J gene segment was required. Rearrangements were classified as productive when the CDR3 lacked stop codons and remained in frame with V and J, and all other rearrangements were classified as non-productive. CDR3 was defined according to IMGT convention as the region running from the second conserved V-encoded cysteine to the conserved J-encoded phenylalanine. In an earlier analysis of 500 to 650 of the donors, sequences lacking an unambiguous match to a single V gene segment were excluded. In an earlier analysis of more than 500 of the donors, a V segment was called functional when productive rearrangements were above 56.7%, and segregating when the standard deviation between donors exceeded 5%. A statistical classification framework was built for diagnosing cytomegalovirus status from the catalog of TCR beta chain sequences. A later analysis assigned V and J genes by comparing TCR nucleotide sequences with IMGT/GENE-DB human TR gene sequences. In a later analysis, CDR3 sequences and most-parsimonious VDJ recombination scenarios were assigned using the TCRdist pipeline. In a later analysis, every TCR beta chain was defined by the combination of its CDR3 amino acid sequence and its V-gene family, and reads without a unique V-gene family were dropped. As a way to deal with suspected cross-contamination and a sequencing artifact, a later analysis dropped 592 nucleotide sequences that were highly shared and had low generation probability. In a later analysis, a clonal expansion index was calculated for each public chain from normalized within-repertoire ranks of inferred template counts. Generation probabilities in a later analysis came from a VDJ recombination model fitted to out-of-frame rearrangements, and those results were checked against IGoR. In a later analysis, hypergeometric tests were used to score TCR-TCR, TCR-HLA and TCR-CMV co-occurrence, with a repertoire-size bias correction applied to TCR pairs. A later analysis estimated false discovery rates by permuting HLA or CMV assignments 20 times. In a later analysis, co-occurring TCRs were grouped using DBSCAN, and TCRdist sequence similarity was added for clustering within HLA-allele-positive subsets. Repertoires with fewer than 30,000 or more than 120,000 public chains were left out of co-occurrence clustering, as were a few repertoires with anomalous nucleotide sharing. Entries here come from immuneACCESS through TCRdb and include only in-frame sequences with V and J called. Some clones fail to appear in such tables; in the studies checked, an unresolved V gene covers under half of the shortfall, and the cause of the remainder is unknown. That table supplies the V and J calls and clone size; D and trimming were determined from the DNA. For this sample there are some 150,000 clones; over 70% appear just once. The leading ten clones occupy about 1.5% of the sample.

Of note for this clone: Its antigen is not yet known. Base qualities are not provided; no much larger clone lies one nucleotide away.

The source of this sequence is a woman in her thirties or forties in good health and CMV-seronegative. The chain is assembled from TRBV6-1 and TRBJ2-1; there is no confident call for the D gene. Source material: PBMCs. For the CDR3, the sequence is CASSEVNTWSYNEQFF. The bases read TGTGCCAGCAGTGAAGTTAACACCTGGTCCTACAATGAGCAGTTCTTC.